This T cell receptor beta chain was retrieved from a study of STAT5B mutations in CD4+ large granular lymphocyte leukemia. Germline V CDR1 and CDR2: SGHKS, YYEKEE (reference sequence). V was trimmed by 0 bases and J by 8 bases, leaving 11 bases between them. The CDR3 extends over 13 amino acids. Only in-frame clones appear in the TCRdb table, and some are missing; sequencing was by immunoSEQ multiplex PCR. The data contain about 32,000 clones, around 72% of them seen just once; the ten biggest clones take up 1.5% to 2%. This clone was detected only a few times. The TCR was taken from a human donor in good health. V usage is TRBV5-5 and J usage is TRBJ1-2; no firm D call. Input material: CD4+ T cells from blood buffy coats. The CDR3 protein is CASSLGGIQGYTF. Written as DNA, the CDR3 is TGTGCCAGCAGCTTGGGGGGTATACAAGGCTACACCTTC.